This paragraph covers one T cell receptor (beta chain) sequence. Its antigen is not identified. The data were taken from a study of CD8+ T cells in alopecia areata. Study at large: The authors scored treated patients' severity by affected scalp percentage. The study, taken as a whole, reports: On tofacitinib, scalp clonality and expanded CD8+ clones among top 100 fell significantly. Lesional scalp, notably in alopecia totalis/universalis, had clonality above that of normal scalp.

Sample treatment: oral pan-JAK inhibitor, 5-10 mg twice daily. Alopecia areata patients provided lesional scalp punch biopsies and peripheral blood, both collected for the study. Germline V CDR1 and CDR2: MNHNS, SASEGT. V dropped 6 bases and J dropped 5; count of bases not matched to a gene: 12. CDR3 length: 15 amino acids. Reverse transcription of extracted RNA yielded cDNA, which provided the sequencing template. Using immunoSEQ multiplex PCR, the repertoire was profiled, and TCRdb retains in-frame clones only, with some absent. The sample has 90,000 to 150,000 clones, about 50% seen once. This chain connects TRBV6-1 to TRBJ1-1; the match to TRBD1 covers 7 bases. The material sequenced was CD4+ T cells sorted from blood, taken at week 4, from a patient treated with tofacitinib. The receptor was isolated from a human donor with alopecia areata. CDR3 protein: CASRSTGTARTEAFF. The DNA of the CDR3 is TGTGCCAGCAGATCTACTGGGACAGCTAGAACTGAAGCTTTCTTT.